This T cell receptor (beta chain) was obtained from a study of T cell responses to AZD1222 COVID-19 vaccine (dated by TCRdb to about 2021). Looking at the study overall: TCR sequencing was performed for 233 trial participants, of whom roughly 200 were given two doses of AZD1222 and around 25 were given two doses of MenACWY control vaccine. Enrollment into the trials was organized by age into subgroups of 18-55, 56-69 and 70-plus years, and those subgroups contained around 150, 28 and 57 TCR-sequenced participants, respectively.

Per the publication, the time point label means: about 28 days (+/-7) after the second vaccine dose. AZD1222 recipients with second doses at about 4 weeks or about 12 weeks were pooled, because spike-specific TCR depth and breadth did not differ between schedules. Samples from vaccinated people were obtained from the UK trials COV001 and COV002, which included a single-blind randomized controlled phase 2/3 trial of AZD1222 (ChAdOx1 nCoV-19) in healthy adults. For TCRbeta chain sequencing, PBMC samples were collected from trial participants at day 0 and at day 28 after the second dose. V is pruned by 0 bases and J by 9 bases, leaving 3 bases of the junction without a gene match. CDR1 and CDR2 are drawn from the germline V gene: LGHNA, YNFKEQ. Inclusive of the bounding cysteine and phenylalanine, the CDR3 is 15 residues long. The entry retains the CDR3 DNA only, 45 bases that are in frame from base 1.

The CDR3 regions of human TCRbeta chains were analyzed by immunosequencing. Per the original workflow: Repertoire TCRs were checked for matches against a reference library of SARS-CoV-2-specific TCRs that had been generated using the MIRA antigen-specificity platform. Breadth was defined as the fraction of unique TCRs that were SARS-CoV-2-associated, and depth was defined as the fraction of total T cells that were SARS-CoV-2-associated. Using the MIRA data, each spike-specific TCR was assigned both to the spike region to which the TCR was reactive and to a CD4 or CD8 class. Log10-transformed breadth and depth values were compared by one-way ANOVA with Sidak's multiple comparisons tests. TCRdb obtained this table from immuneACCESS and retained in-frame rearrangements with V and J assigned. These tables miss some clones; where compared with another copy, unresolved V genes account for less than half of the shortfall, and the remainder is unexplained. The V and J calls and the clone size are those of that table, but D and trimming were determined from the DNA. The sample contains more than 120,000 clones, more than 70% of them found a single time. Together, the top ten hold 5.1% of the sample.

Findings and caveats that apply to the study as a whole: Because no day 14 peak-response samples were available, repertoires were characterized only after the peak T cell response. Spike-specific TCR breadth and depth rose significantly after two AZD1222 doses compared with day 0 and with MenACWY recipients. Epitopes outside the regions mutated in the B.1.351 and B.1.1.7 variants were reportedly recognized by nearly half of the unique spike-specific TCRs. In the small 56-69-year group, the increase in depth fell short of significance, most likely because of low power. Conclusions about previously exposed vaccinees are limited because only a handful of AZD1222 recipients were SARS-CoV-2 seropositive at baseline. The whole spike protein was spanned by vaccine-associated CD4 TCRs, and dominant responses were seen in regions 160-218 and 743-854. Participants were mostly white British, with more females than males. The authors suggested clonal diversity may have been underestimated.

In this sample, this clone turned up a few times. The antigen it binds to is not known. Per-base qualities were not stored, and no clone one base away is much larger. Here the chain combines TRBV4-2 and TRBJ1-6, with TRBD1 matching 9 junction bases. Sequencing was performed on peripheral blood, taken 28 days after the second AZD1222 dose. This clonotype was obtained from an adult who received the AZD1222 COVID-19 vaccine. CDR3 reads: CASSQDWTGVSPLHF. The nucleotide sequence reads TGTGCCAGCAGCCAAGATTGGACAGGGGTTTCACCCCTCCACTTT.